Here is one T cell receptor (beta chain) with its context. Its matching antigen is unknown. CDR3 length equals 16 residues. The trim removed 9 bases at V and 0 bases at J, leaving 12 bases unmatched. Germline V gene data show CDR1 as SGHKS and CDR2 as YYEKEE (reference sequence). The sample originates from a study of T-cell memory formation after mild COVID-19. Study results and caveats: Balance between CD4 and CD8 was seen in clones contracting day 15 to 85, and a CD4+ lean was seen in later expanders. Memory cells collected pre-infection included some clones that later responded, suggesting cross-reactive memory joined. Clones which contracted sat mainly in CM and EM if CD4+, and in EMRA if CD8+. Second-wave clones that peaked on day 37 lacked confirmed SARS-CoV-2 specificity.

TCRdb analysed the 5' RACE reads with MiXCR anew, one entry per CDR3 protein. The sample lists roughly 310,000 distinct CDR3 sequences, less than 20% occurring once. Sequencing was carried out using PBMCs or a T cell subset sorted from them (not recorded which). This sequence joins TRBV5-5 and TRBJ2-4, with 7 bases fitting TRBD1. The origin of this receptor is a man aged 18 to 35 who had mild COVID-19 (a few samples of this study predate the infection). Cell type and time point are not known. The CDR3 is CAIIFRTGLAKNIQYF. The CDR3 nucleotides read TGTGCCATCATCTTCAGGACAGGACTAGCCAAAAACATTCAGTACTTC.